The rows below give T cell receptor beta chains drawn from one sample of a study of control samples from healthy donors and cancer patients. Profiling relied on immunoSEQ multiplex PCR, and the TCRdb table lists in-frame clones only, not all of them. Here the sample spans more than 20,000 clones, just over 90% being singletons. The sample taken for sequencing was PBMCs. All receptors derive from a middle-aged man with lung cancer. Each CDR3 is given with its conserved first and last residue. The D gene is left open where the match is weak. The size entry is marked missing in some rows and otherwise reads once, few, many or a size class.

J,V,size,D,CDR3,DNA
TRBJ2-2,TRBV5-4,.,.,CASSLDGFNTGELFF,TGTGCCAGCAGCTTGGACGGATTTAACACCGGGGAGCTGTTTTTT
TRBJ1-3,TRBV9,.,TRBD1,CASSKDRDSGNTIYF,TGTGCCAGCAGCAAGGACAGGGACTCTGGAAACACCATATATTTT
TRBJ1-3,TRBV6-5,.,.,CASSPDGLLVEYF,TGTGCCAGCAGTCCGGACGGACTCCTAGTAGAATATTTT
TRBJ2-2,TRBV27,.,.,CASSYRVVPSGELFF,TGTGCCAGCAGTTACAGGGTAGTACCTTCCGGGGAGCTGTTTTTT
TRBJ2-5,TRBV7-2,.,TRBD2,CASSPGGLGYAETQYF,TGTGCCAGCAGCCCGGGGGGGTTAGGTTACGCAGAGACCCAGTACTTC
TRBJ2-3,TRBV18,.,.,CASSPTADGGGDTQYF,TGTGCCAGCTCACCTACAGCCGACGGGGGAGGAGATACGCAGTATTTT
TRBJ2-7,TRBV20-1,.,.,CSASGVRGGRSYEQYF,TGCAGTGCTAGTGGGGTGAGGGGCGGGCGCTCCTACGAGCAGTACTTC
TRBJ1-4,TRBV19,.,.,CASSPPGFFNEKLFF,TGTGCCAGTAGTCCTCCCGGGTTCTTTAATGAAAAACTGTTTTTT
TRBJ2-5,TRBV3-1/TRBV3-2,.,TRBD2,CASSQGVRAGGLETQYF,TGTGCCAGCAGCCAAGGTGTGCGAGCGGGGGGGCTTGAGACCCAGTACTTC
TRBJ2-3,TRBV5-1,once,.,CASSLYTDTQYF,TGCGCCAGCAGCTTGTACACAGATACGCAGTATTTT
TRBJ1-1,TRBV19,.,TRBD1,CASSIQVFGTASEAFF,TGTGCCAGTAGTATACAGGTTTTTGGGACAGCATCCGAAGCTTTCTTT
TRBJ1-1,TRBV18,.,.,CASSPPGQARTEAFF,TGTGCCAGCTCACCACCTGGGCAGGCGAGGACTGAAGCTTTCTTT
TRBJ1-1,TRBV6-5,.,.,CASSYSAVGTEAFF,TGTGCCAGCAGTTACTCGGCCGTCGGCACTGAAGCTTTCTTT
TRBJ2-1,TRBV3-1/TRBV3-2,.,TRBD2,CASGLAGMEQFF,TGTGCCAGCGGGCTAGCGGGAATGGAGCAGTTCTTC
TRBJ1-4,TRBV7-9,.,.,CASSPSGTSEKLFF,TGTGCCAGCAGCCCCTCGGGGACCTCTGAAAAACTGTTTTTT
TRBJ2-3,TRBV5-1,.,.,CASSPAQGTDTQYF,TGCGCCAGCAGCCCCGCGCAAGGCACAGATACGCAGTATTTT
TRBJ2-5,TRBV5-6,.,.,CASSFYQETQYF,TGTGCCAGCAGCTTTTACCAAGAGACCCAGTACTTC
TRBJ1-2,TRBV7-9,.,.,CASSLRSTEKEANYGYTF,TGTGCCAGCAGCTTGCGGTCGACAGAAAAAGAGGCTAACTATGGCTACACCTTC
TRBJ2-3,TRBV18,.,.,CASSSSAGTGSTDTQYF,TGTGCCAGCTCATCGAGTGCTGGGACGGGGAGCACAGATACGCAGTATTTT
TRBJ2-5,TRBV10-3,.,.,CAISESVSRETQYF,TGTGCCATCAGTGAGTCGGTCTCTCGGGAGACCCAGTACTTC
TRBJ1-5,TRBV5-1,.,.,CASSLDRSQPQHF,TGCGCCAGCAGCTTGGACAGATCCCAGCCCCAGCATTTT
TRBJ2-7,TRBV7-9,.,.,CASSLGSYEQYF,TGTGCCAGCAGCTTAGGAAGCTATGAGCAGTACTTC
TRBJ2-3,TRBV6-5,.,TRBD2,CASSSTSGADTQYF,TGTGCCAGCAGTTCGACTAGCGGGGCAGATACGCAGTATTTT
TRBJ2-1,TRBV20-1,.,TRBD2,CSASVAGGLSYNEQFF,TGCAGTGCTAGTGTAGCGGGGGGCCTCTCCTACAATGAGCAGTTCTTC
TRBJ2-4,TRBV12-3/TRBV12-4,.,TRBD1,CASSHDRVDIQYF,TGTGCCAGCAGCCATGACAGGGTGGACATTCAGTACTTC
TRBJ2-7,TRBV7-2,.,.,CASSYSFDSGYEQYF,TGTGCCAGCAGCTATTCCTTCGACAGCGGATACGAGCAGTACTTC
TRBJ2-1,TRBV9,.,.,CASSVVVGETEQLF,TGTGCCAGCAGCGTAGTTGTCGGAGAGACTGAGCAGCTCTTC
TRBJ2-2,TRBV18,.,TRBD1,CASSQTTGTGELFF,TGTGCCAGCTCTCAAACGACAGGGACCGGGGAGCTGTTTTTT
TRBJ1-1,TRBV7-8,.,.,CASSSALVPRGFHTEAFF,TGTGCCAGCAGCTCTGCATTAGTGCCCCGAGGTTTTCACACTGAAGCTTTCTTT
TRBJ2-7,TRBV3-1/TRBV3-2,.,.,CASSFSAGDSRREQYF,TGTGCCAGCAGTTTTTCTGCCGGTGACAGTAGGCGCGAGCAGTACTTC
TRBJ2-2,TRBV19,.,TRBD1,CASSARQGTNTGELFF,TGTGCCAGTAGTGCTCGACAGGGAACGAACACCGGGGAGCTGTTTTTT
TRBJ1-6,TRBV9,.,.,CASSVAFGGDDNSPLHF,TGTGCCAGCAGCGTAGCTTTTGGGGGGGATGATAATTCACCCCTCCACTTT
TRBJ2-2,TRBV13,.,TRBD2,CASSLQTPGLAGGTGELFF,TGTGCCAGCAGCCTCCAGACCCCGGGACTAGCGGGGGGAACCGGGGAGCTGTTTTTT
TRBJ2-3,TRBV9,.,TRBD2,CASSVAGGLNTDTQYF,TGTGCCAGCAGCGTGGCGGGGGGGTTGAACACAGATACGCAGTATTTT
TRBJ1-6,TRBV27,.,.,CASSLQGKNSPLHF,TGTGCCAGCAGTTTACAGGGAAAAAATTCACCCCTCCACTTT
TRBJ1-6,TRBV25-1,.,.,CASSESRAYNSPLHF,TGTGCCAGCAGTGAATCTAGGGCCTATAATTCACCCCTCCACTTT
TRBJ2-1,TRBV7-3,.,TRBD1,CASSSGPGTGEVTEQFF,TGTGCCAGCAGCTCCGGGCCCGGGACAGGGGAAGTCACTGAGCAGTTCTTC
TRBJ1-1,TRBV9,.,.,CASSSTGNAEAFF,TGTGCCAGCAGCTCTACAGGGAACGCTGAAGCTTTCTTT
TRBJ1-1,TRBV7-9,.,TRBD1,CASSVDRENTEAFF,TGTGCCAGCAGCGTCGACAGGGAGAACACTGAAGCTTTCTTT
TRBJ2-2,TRBV27,.,.,CAHPKTGELFF,TGTGCCCACCCAAAAACCGGGGAGCTGTTTTTT
TRBJ1-2,TRBV18,.,TRBD1,CASSSRDSYGYTF,TGTGCCAGCTCATCCCGGGACAGTTATGGCTACACCTTC
TRBJ1-2,TRBV19,.,.,CASSSMDGFYGYTF,TGTGCCAGTAGTTCCATGGACGGATTCTATGGCTACACCTTC
TRBJ2-5,TRBV5-1,.,.,CASSFWEGARETQYF,TGCGCCAGCAGCTTTTGGGAGGGGGCACGGGAGACCCAGTACTTC
TRBJ1-6,TRBV3-1/TRBV3-2,.,.,CASSSSTIDSPLHF,TGTGCCAGCAGCTCTTCTACCATCGATTCACCCCTCCACTTT